This entry concerns a single TCR beta chain. Its antigen remains unidentified. No per-base quality is available; no much larger clone lies one base away. Looking up the germline V gene yields CDR1 MDHEN and CDR2 SYDVKM. The junction carries 15 bases between V and J, which are trimmed by 5 bases and 5 bases respectively. Including cysteine and phenylalanine, the CDR3 has 15 amino acids. This entry keeps only the CDR3 DNA: 45 bases, framed from base 1. This record comes from a study of long-term antiretroviral therapy in people with HIV (dated by TCRdb to between 2020 and 2023). Notes on the research overall: The earliest samples were collected about a decade before the 2015 WHO recommendation for immediate ART, when ART was typically delayed until CD4 counts fell. A retrospective serial study tested whether changes in peripheral blood TRB repertoire composition and diversity were associated with ART initiation and durable HIV suppression. From 30 to 35 adults with confirmed HIV infection, the cohort provided fewer than 200 cryopreserved PBMC samples, gathered serially across a mean of around 6 years (range 1-12). Among the approximately 32 participants with HIV, around ten were female. Test extractions of a monoclonal T-cell line alongside a few dozen polyclonal samples showed no cross-contamination during QIAcube processing. Points the paper makes about the study in general: Inferences about post-ART repertoire changes were limited because no data were available on ART adherence, viral resistance or therapy changes. Starting ART was linked to a significant rise in TRB diversity, yet even after long-term ART the diversity remained significantly lower than in transplant donor controls. Limited PBMC availability meant only the TCR beta chain was sequenced, without alpha chain pairing. Because pre-ART samples had limited cell numbers, unsorted PBMC were profiled rather than sorted CD4+ and CD8+ T cells. Expanded TRB clones identified before ART initiation dominated the repertoire at all time points, although this dominance fluctuated and declined in many PLHIV after ART. Compared with controls, HIV repertoires had narrower CDR3 length ranges, and the network structure pointed to an antigen-experienced repertoire that shifted only slightly toward naive after ART. Samples dated from the mid-2000s to the late 2010s, and the ART regimens used may be less effective than current ones.

The immunoSEQ hsTCRB v3.0 assay was used at survey level resolution to sequence the TRB variable region. The target sequencing depth for TRB was about 35,000-50,000 T-cell genomes per sample. An Illumina MiSeq with a v3 150-cycle kit was used to sequence the pooled TRB libraries. In the paper's pipeline: Repertoire analysis was performed in R inside a reproducible Nextflow workflow that covered QC, data transformation and analysis. LymphoSeq2, an R package for exploring AIRR-Seq data, was used to implement custom analyses. After excluding a few samples that yielded fewer than 5000 total TRB sequences, 188 HIV repertoires remained for analysis. Among the roughly 180 retained HIV repertoires, some 60 were collected before ART initiation and around 130 after ART initiation. Repertoires were downsampled to 5000 TRB nucleotide sequences, and summary statistics were averaged over 100 downsampling iterations. TRB sequences were retained for analysis only if CDR3 regions of at least seven amino acids were present. Diversity was assessed using a clonality score derived from Shannon entropy and using the Gini coefficient. Repertoire networks linked the top 5000 CDR3 amino acid sequences whenever two sequences differed by an edit distance of one. Antigen specificity groups and MHC restriction were predicted for TRB CDR3 amino acid sequences with GLIPH2. Known CMV, EBV, HIV or tissue antigen associations were flagged by matching CDR3 amino acid sequences against VDJdb and McPAS-TCR. Pre-ART, post-ART and control groups were compared with Wilcoxon signed-rank tests and Holm-Bonferroni correction. TCRdb carries this immuneACCESS record with in-frame sequences only. Its versions omit some clonotypes, under half of them owing to an unresolved V gene in the studies checked, with the rest unexplained. V, J and clone size derive from that table, while D and trimming were established from the DNA sequence. Within this sample are 25,000 to 30,000 clones, with nearly 85% of them counted one time only. Around 10% of the sample goes to the ten largest clones.

Inclusion was restricted to participants for whom at least one PBMC sample before ART initiation and at least two post-ART samples were available. Treatment was received in the United States of America by all participants with HIV. Cryopreserved samples of about 0.95-10 million PBMC were thawed and washed before DNA extraction. At the time of the earliest PBMC sample, participants with HIV were aged between roughly 20 and 60 years. PBMC samples were contributed by each participant from 1-4 timepoints before ART initiation and 2-8 timepoints after ART initiation, with a median of 7 samples. Serial HIV viral load, CD4+ T-cell count, ART history and demographic data were obtained for every participant. A Qiagen kit on a QIAcube was used to extract genomic DNA from unsorted PBMC, with samples processed in batches of 12.

The rearrangement combines TRBV28 with TRBJ1-4; D gene: possibly TRBD1, on 6 matching bases. Here the sequenced sample was unsorted PBMCs, taken 0.8 years before starting antiretroviral therapy. The sequence came from a man aged 18 to 29 with HIV. This receptor has the CDR3 CASSLQDRHNEKLFF. The DNA sequence follows: TGTGCCAGCAGTCTCCAGGACAGACACAATGAAAAACTGTTTTTT.